This TCR beta chain is drawn from a study of shared clonotypes between healthy human individuals. Germline V CDR1 and CDR2: MNHEY, SVGAGI. The CDR3 covers 14 residues. Losses at the gene ends were 0 bases for V and 3 bases for J; bases not matched to a gene: 2. A word on this clone: In the same sample, other DNA sequences code for this CDR3.

Naive CD8 isolation took CD45RO-negative cells positively selected for CCR7 and excluded terminally differentiated effector memory CD45RA+ cells. Profiling relied on immunoSEQ multiplex PCR, and the TCRdb table lists in-frame clones only, not all of them. The repertoire holds hundreds of thousands of clones, with approximately 96% as singletons. The sequenced material came from naive CD8+ T cells sorted from blood. The receptor's source is a woman younger than 45 in good health. J is TRBJ2-7 and V is TRBV6-5, with TRBD1 matching 7 bases. The CDR3 protein is CASSYSGDSYEQYF. The CDR3 bases are TGTGCCAGCAGTTACTCGGGGGACAGCTACGAGCAGTACTTC.